These 23 T cell receptor beta chains came from one sample sequenced in a study of cytomegalovirus exposure and HLA in healthy donors. The PCR contained 60 Vbeta and 13 Jbeta primers. Measured with immunoSEQ multiplex PCR; TCRdb has only the in-frame clones, and not every one. The data hold about 160,000 clones, with roughly 80% observed a single time. The sample taken for sequencing was PBMCs. Source of these receptors: a man aged 18 to 35 in good health and CMV-seronegative.

The J gene is TRBJ1-1, the V gene TRBV4-1; unclear D gene. The CDR3 covers 15 residues. Germline loops: CDR1 MGHRA, CDR2 YSYEKL. The ends were cut back, 3 bases at V and 1 base at J, with 12 bases in the middle. The CDR3 here is CASSHAPEGNTEAFF. CDR3 nucleotides: TGCGCCAGCAGCCACGCCCCAGAGGGGAACACTGAAGCTTTCTTT.

V is TRBV29-1 and J is TRBJ2-1; 8 bases map to TRBD2. The ends lost 7 bases at V and 5 bases at J; junction bases unmatched: 13. Per the germline V gene, CDR1 is SQVTM and CDR2 is ANQGSEA. The CDR3 spans 15 residues. CDR3 nucleotides: TGCAGCGCCGACAATTTTAGCGGGAAGGACAATGAGCAGTTCTTC. It translates to CSADNFSGKDNEQFF.

This chain uses TRBV5-1 with TRBJ2-7; TRBD1 is a possible D gene (6 bases). In germline, CDR1 is SGHRS, CDR2 YFSETQ. This CDR3 is 14 amino acids long. V was shortened by 5 bases and J by 0 bases, with 12 bases between the two germline ends. The CDR3 sequence: CASREQGTSYEQYF. Here the CDR3 DNA reads TGCGCCAGCAGGGAGCAGGGGACCTCCTACGAGCAGTACTTC.

This clone was seen more than once but under ten times. J is TRBJ1-1 and V is TRBV18, with D tentatively TRBD1 (5 bases). Trimming removed 3 bases from V and 2 bases from J, with 13 bases in between. The germline V gene encodes CDR1 KGHSH and CDR2 LQKENI. The CDR3 runs 15 residues. CDR3 sequence (DNA): TGTGCCAGCTCACCGGATCGACAGAGCAACACTGAAGCTTTCTTT. Encoded protein: CASSPDRQSNTEAFF.

This chain uses TRBV7-3 with TRBJ2-5; 9 nucleotides line up with TRBD1. CDR3 size: 14 residues. The junction had 1 base not matched to a gene; V was cut back by 3 bases and J by 2 bases. Germline assignment: CDR1 SGHTA and CDR2 FQGTGA. In DNA, the CDR3 is TGTGCCAGCAGCTTGGGGACAGGGCAAGAGACCCAGTACTTC. This gives the protein CASSLGTGQETQYF. Looking up the rest from reference TRBV7-3 and TRBJ2-5 gives the full variable domain: GAGVSQTPSNKVTEKGKYVELRCDPISGHTALYWYRQSLGQGPEFLIYFQGTGAADDSGLPNDRFFAVRPEGSVSTLKIQRTERGDSAVYLCASSLGTGQETQYFGPGTRLLVL.

The chain recombines TRBV5-1 with TRBJ2-2, with 10 nucleotides matching TRBD2. CDR3 size: 17 residues. The ends lost 1 base at V and 4 bases at J; junction bases unmatched: 7. Germline CDR1 SGHRS, CDR2 YFSETQ. The CDR3 is CASSLILAGVPTGELFF. The CDR3, as DNA: TGCGCCAGCAGCTTGATTCTAGCGGGAGTTCCCACCGGGGAGCTGTTTTTT.

V and J are TRBV4-3 and TRBJ2-1; a possible D gene is TRBD1 (5 bases). The CDR3 extends over 16 amino acids. The V gene lost 1 base and the J gene lost 5 bases, with 15 bases spanning the gap. The germline V gene encodes CDR1 LGHNA and CDR2 YSLEER. DNA for the CDR3: TGCGCCAGCAGCCAAGTTAAGGGGAAGGGGAACAATGAGCAGTTCTTC. This codes for CASSQVKGKGNNEQFF.

This sequence joins TRBV5-1 and TRBJ2-7, with unresolved D. V was trimmed by 4 bases and J by 3 bases, leaving 8 bases between them. The CDR3 contains 12 residues. CDR1 is SGHRS and CDR2 is YFSETQ in the germline V gene. CDR3 sequence reads: CASSESRYEQYF. CDR3 nucleotide sequence: TGCGCCAGCAGCGAGAGTCGCTACGAGCAGTACTTC.

The chain joins TRBV6-1 to TRBJ2-7; D unresolved. CDR3 length: 16 residues. CDR1 is MNHNS, CDR2 SASEGT, per germline. V was shortened by 1 base and J by 2 bases, with 15 bases between the two germline ends. CDR3: CASSEGHGGATYEQYF. The CDR3 DNA reads TGTGCCAGCAGTGAAGGTCATGGCGGAGCAACCTACGAGCAGTACTTC.

The chain combines TRBV6-1 with TRBJ1-4, with a tentative D call TRBD1 (5 bases). This CDR3 contains 12 residues. Germline V gene lookup returns CDR1 MNHNS and CDR2 SASEGT. Between the trimmed V and J ends, which lost 6 bases and 10 bases, there was a span of 12 bases. In DNA, the CDR3 is TGTGCCAGCAGGGGGGGGATGGGAAAACTGTTTTTT. Translating gives CASRGGMGKLFF.

The chain joins TRBV5-1 to TRBJ2-2, with 10 bases that match TRBD2. J gave up 2 bases and V 6 bases, and 1 base lay outside the gene matches. Germline V CDR1 and CDR2: SGHRS, YFSETQ. This CDR3 has 14 amino acids. The CDR3 DNA is TGCGCCAGCACTAGCGGGGGTAACACCGGGGAGCTGTTTTTT. Amino acids: CASTSGGNTGELFF.

In this sample, this clone turned up a few times. This chain joins TRBV5-6 and TRBJ2-7; no firm D call. Germline lookup yields CDR1 SGHDT and CDR2 YYEEEE. With 4 bases removed from V and 5 bases from J, the gap between germline ends came to 13 bases. CDR3 length: 13 residues. The DNA for the CDR3 is TGTGCCAGCAGCCCCAGGCCACTTAACGAGCAGTACTTC. Translated: CASSPRPLNEQYF.

The rearrangement joins TRBV5-1 to TRBJ2-3, with TRBD1 matching over 7 bases. V was clipped by 0 bases and J by 1 base; unmatched bases: 2. This CDR3 is 15 amino acids long. Germline V CDR1 and CDR2: SGHRS, YFSETQ. The CDR3 reads CASSLEGQGTDTQYF. The CDR3 DNA follows: TGCGCCAGCAGCTTGGAAGGACAGGGCACAGATACGCAGTATTTT.

This CDR3 reads CASSLVTGGWDTQYF. The CDR3 bases are TGTGCCAGCAGCTTGGTTACAGGGGGCTGGGATACGCAGTATTTT. The rearrangement links TRBV5-4 to TRBJ2-3, with 9 positions matching TRBD1. Germline lookup yields CDR1 SGHNT and CDR2 YYREEE (reference sequence). This CDR3 comprises 15 residues. V shed 0 bases, J shed 6 bases, and the junction held 5 bases outside the gene matches. Using reference TRBV5-4 and TRBJ2-3 for the parts outside the CDR3, the full variable domain is ETGVTQSPTHLIKTRGQQVTLRCSSQSGHNTVSWYQQALGQGPQFIFQYYREEENGRGNFPPRFSGLQFPNYSSELNVNALELDDSALYLCASSLVTGGWDTQYFGPGTRLTVL.

This sequence joins TRBV5-1 and TRBJ1-1, with D uncertain. Germline V gives CDR1 SGHRS, CDR2 YFSETQ. V was clipped by 0 bases and J by 1 base, with 16 bases between them. The CDR3 is 17 amino acids. The CDR3 is CASSLVSGFIGNTEAFF. The CDR3 DNA reads TGCGCCAGCAGCTTGGTTTCGGGGTTTATCGGGAACACTGAAGCTTTCTTT.

The rearrangement uses TRBV6-6 and TRBJ2-4; maybe TRBD2 (5 bases). The length of the CDR3 is 15 residues. The V end was cut by 2 bases, the J end by 4 bases, with 12 bases between. Looked up from germline, CDR1 is MNHNY and CDR2 is SVGAGI (reference sequence). Here the CDR3 reads CASSYVDRRKNIQYF. In DNA, the CDR3 is TGTGCCAGCAGTTACGTTGATAGGAGGAAAAACATTCAGTACTTC.

The CDR3 nucleotides are TGCGCCAGCACCGTAGGACTAGCGGGAGGCTACGAGCAGTACTTC. Its protein is CASTVGLAGGYEQYF. The chain links TRBV5-1 to TRBJ2-7, with 14 bases identical to TRBD2. Germline V gene data show CDR1 as SGHRS and CDR2 as YFSETQ. The ends lost 6 bases at V and 3 bases at J; junction bases unmatched: 5. There are 15 residues in the CDR3.

This rearrangement joins TRBV7-2 to TRBJ2-5; D might be TRBD2 (6 bases). The germline gives CDR1 SGHTA, CDR2 FQGNSA. This CDR3 is 15 amino acids long. The V end was cut by 5 bases, the J end by 4 bases, with 17 bases between. CDR3 sequence: CASSRRVLVGETQYF. In DNA form, the CDR3 reads TGTGCCAGCAGCCGGAGGGTTTTGGTTGGAGAGACCCAGTACTTC.

The chain employs TRBV6-6 and TRBJ2-7; TRBD1 matches 8 bases. This CDR3 region has 14 residues. V trimming: 4 bases; J trimming: 2 bases; junction bases outside the gene matches: 4. The germline V gene encodes CDR1 MNHNY and CDR2 SVGAGI (reference sequence). CDR3 nucleotide sequence: TGTGCCAGCAGTTTCCGGGACAGGACCTACGAGCAGTACTTC. Its translation: CASSFRDRTYEQYF.

The rearrangement links TRBV5-6 to TRBJ2-5; D is perhaps TRBD1 (6 bases). CDR1 is SGHDT and CDR2 is YYEEEE in the germline V gene. Trimming left V 0 bases short and J 3 bases short, with 12 bases between. This CDR3 has 15 residues. The CDR3 is CASSLGSEGEETQYF. DNA for the CDR3: TGTGCCAGCAGCTTGGGGTCCGAGGGGGAAGAGACCCAGTACTTC.

To note about this clone: Within the sample, other DNA sequences also encode this same CDR3. This chain links TRBV6-5 with TRBJ1-2, with TRBD1 as a possible D gene (6 bases). The germline gives CDR1 MNHEY, CDR2 SVGAGI. V dropped 3 bases and J dropped 8 bases, with 13 bases sitting between them. CDR3 length: 13 amino acids. This CDR3 reads CASSYGGAGGYTF. DNA for the CDR3: TGTGCCAGCAGTTATGGGGGGGCGGGGGGCTACACCTTC.

Turning to this clone: One end of the junction is discordant with germline, which a read error may explain. V usage is TRBV7-9 and J usage is TRBJ1-2, with TRBD1 as a possible D gene (5 bases). The CDR3 extends over 14 amino acids. Per germline, CDR1 SEHNR and CDR2 FQNEAQ (reference sequence). This chain's CDR3 is CSSSLVRGFSGYTF. The CDR3 DNA reads as TGTTCCAGCAGCTTAGTGCGGGGGTTTTCTGGCTACACCTTC. The variable domain in full, with the rest retrieved from reference TRBV7-9 and TRBJ1-2, is DTGVSQNPRHKITKRGQNVTFRCDPISEHNRLYWYRQTLGQGPEFLTYFQNEAQLEKSRLLSDRFSAERPKGSFSTLEIQRTEQGDSAMYLCSSSLVRGFSGYTFGSGTRLTVV.

A few counts support this clone. The chain is built from TRBV6-1 and TRBJ2-5, with 7 bases identical to TRBD1. This CDR3 is built from 13 residues. Unmatched junction bases numbered 2, after V lost 2 bases and J lost 5 bases. Germline assignment: CDR1 MNHNS and CDR2 SASEGT. The CDR3 region is CASSELTGETQYF. The CDR3, as DNA: TGTGCCAGCAGTGAACTGACAGGGGAGACCCAGTACTTC.